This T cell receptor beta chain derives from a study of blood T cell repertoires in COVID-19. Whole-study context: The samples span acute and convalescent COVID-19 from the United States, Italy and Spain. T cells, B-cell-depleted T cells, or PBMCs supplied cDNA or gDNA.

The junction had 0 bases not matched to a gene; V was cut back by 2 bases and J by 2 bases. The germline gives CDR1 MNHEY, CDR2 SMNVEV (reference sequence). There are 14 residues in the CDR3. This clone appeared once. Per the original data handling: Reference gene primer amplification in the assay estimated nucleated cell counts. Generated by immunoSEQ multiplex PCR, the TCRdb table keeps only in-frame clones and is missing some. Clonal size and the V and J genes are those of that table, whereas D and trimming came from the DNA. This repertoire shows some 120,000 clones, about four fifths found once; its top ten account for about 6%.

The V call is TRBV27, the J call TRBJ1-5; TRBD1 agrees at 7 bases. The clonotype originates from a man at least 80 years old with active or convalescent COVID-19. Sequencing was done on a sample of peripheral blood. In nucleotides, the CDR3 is TGTGCCAGCAGTTTAGGACAGGGCAATCAGCCCCAGCATTTT. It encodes CASSLGQGNQPQHF.